A single T cell receptor beta chain is shown here with its context. Its antigen is undetermined. The data are from a study of identical twins. Study-level points and caveats: Out-of-frame beta sequences exhibited a weaker degree of excess twin sharing.

Germline V gene sequence: CDR1 MGHRA, CDR2 YSYEKL. V dropped 2 bases and J dropped 9 bases, with 8 bases sitting between them. The CDR3 sequence is 12 residues long. Each CDR3 protein gets one entry after TCRdb re-called the 5' RACE reads with MiXCR. The data contain 750,000 to 950,000 distinct CDR3 sequences, more than 9% of them singletons. This sample was shared with a second study, whose subject was yellow fever vaccine responses in identical twins.

What was sequenced was PBMCs. The clonotype was recovered from a woman under 30 in good health. This chain connects TRBV4-1 to TRBJ2-1; D gene uncertain. The CDR3 is CASSQRSSEQFF. The CDR3 region has the DNA TGCGCCAGCAGCCAACGTTCGAGTGAGCAGTTCTTC.